The 18 T cell receptor beta chains reported below all come from one sample, sequenced in a study of cytomegalovirus exposure and HLA in healthy donors (dated by TCRdb to about 2017). The protocol used for the library was the immunoSEQ multiplex PCR assay. The multiplex PCR relied on a mix of 60 forward primers for TCR Vbeta segments and 13 reverse primers for TCR Jbeta segments. TCRdb took over this immuneACCESS table, retaining in-frame rearrangements with V and J assigned. Such tables are incomplete; in checked studies, under half of the missing clones stem from an unresolved V gene, and the remainder is unexplained. The table for this sample shows around 130,000 clones. Of the sample, 2% falls within the top ten clones. Sequenced input: PBMCs. The receptor source for this set is a woman between 55 and 75 years old in good health and CMV-seronegative.

This chain joins TRBV16 and TRBJ2-7; the match to TRBD2 covers 9 bases. V lost 4 bases, J lost 2 bases, and 12 bases stayed unmatched. Germline lookup yields CDR1 KGHSY and CDR2 FQNENV. The CDR3 has 17 residues. CDR3 sequence reads: CASSPGISGGLTYEQYF. DNA of the CDR3: TGTGCCAGCAGCCCCGGTATTAGCGGGGGTCTAACCTACGAGCAGTACTTC.

The genes are TRBV9 and TRBJ1-3; weak D call: TRBD1 (6 bases). This CDR3 region has 15 residues. Per the germline V gene, CDR1 is SGDLS and CDR2 is YYNGEE. Trimming took off 10 bases at V and 0 bases at J, with 17 bases between the two ends. CDR3 DNA sequence: TGTGCCTCAGCGAGAGGGGACACCTCTGGAAACACCATATATTTT. It translates to CASARGDTSGNTIYF.

The V call is TRBV6-5, the J call TRBJ2-5, with 12 positions matching TRBD2. Germline V gives CDR1 MNHEY, CDR2 SVGAGI. Germline trimming cut 2 bases from V and 5 bases from J; bases unmatched to any gene: 6. This CDR3 has 16 residues. The CDR3 region has the DNA TGTGCCAGCAGTTACACTAGCGGGGGGAAGAGGGAGACCCAGTACTTC. Protein: CASSYTSGGKRETQYF.

V gene TRBV14 combines with J gene TRBJ1-3; 8 bases align to TRBD1. J gave up 8 bases and V 2 bases, and 14 bases lay outside the gene matches. The CDR3 is 17 amino acids. The germline gives CDR1 SGHDN, CDR2 FVKESK. The CDR3 sequence is CASSQFLTGVVRDTIYF. CDR3 nucleotides: TGTGCCAGCAGCCAATTTCTGACAGGGGTAGTTCGCGACACCATATATTTT.

This chain joins TRBV6-5 and TRBJ1-2; perhaps TRBD1 as D (5 bases). Germline CDR1 reads MNHEY; CDR2 reads SVGAGI. This CDR3 has 11 amino acids. Trimming took off 8 bases at V and 4 bases at J, with 8 bases between the two ends. DNA of the CDR3: TGTGCCAGCGGCCAGGGCTATGGCTACACCTTC. Its protein product is CASGQGYGYTF.

J is TRBJ1-1 and V is TRBV5-1; a weak D match, TRBD1 (6 bases). Trimming cost V 2 bases and J 0 bases, with 11 bases left between them. CDR1 SGHRS and CDR2 YFSETQ come from the germline V gene. This CDR3 has 15 residues. The CDR3 reads CASSLTTGMNTEAFF. For the CDR3, the DNA is TGCGCCAGCAGCTTAACCACAGGGATGAACACTGAAGCTTTCTTT.

The rearrangement uses TRBV6-5 and TRBJ2-7; 12 bases agree with TRBD2. The germline V gene has CDR1 MNHEY and CDR2 SVGAGI. This CDR3 has 15 residues. J was trimmed by 2 bases and V by 6 bases; bases with no gene match: 5. As DNA, the CDR3 is TGTGCCAGCAGCCCCAGGACTAGCGGGACCTACGAGCAGTACTTC. Translation gives CASSPRTSGTYEQYF.

The V call is TRBV9, the J call TRBJ1-5; 12 positions match TRBD1. CDR3 length: 16 residues. The V segment lost 4 bases and the J segment 11 bases; nucleotides outside the gene matches: 13. The germline V gene has CDR1 SGDLS and CDR2 YYNGEE. As DNA, the CDR3 is TGTGCCAGCAGCCCAAGGGGGACAGGGGGCCCGGCCGCCCAGCATTTT. Translated: CASSPRGTGGPAAQHF.

The chain uses TRBV28 and TRBJ2-7, with 7 bases identical to TRBD2. The CDR3 length is 17 residues. CDR1 MDHEN and CDR2 SYDVKM come from the germline V gene. With V trimmed by 3 bases and J by 0 bases, 11 bases remained unmatched. CDR3 nucleotides: TGTGCCAGCAGTTTGCGGGGTAAATGGACTAGCTCCTACGAGCAGTACTTC. Protein sequence: CASSLRGKWTSSYEQYF.

This chain connects TRBV5-1 to TRBJ1-1; D may be TRBD1 (6 bases). From germline, CDR1 is SGHRS and CDR2 YFSETQ. There are 14 residues in the CDR3. Trimming pared 4 bases from V and 0 bases from J, leaving 10 bases between. CDR3 bases: TGCGCCAGCAGCCCGGACAGACTGAACACTGAAGCTTTCTTT. It codes for CASSPDRLNTEAFF.

This chain uses TRBV20-1 with TRBJ2-1; maybe TRBD2 (6 bases). The germline CDR1 and CDR2 sequences are DFQATT and SNEGSKA (reference sequence). V lost 6 bases and J lost 10, with 13 bases in between. The CDR3 consists of 11 residues. CDR3 residues: CSAHWEEEQFF. CDR3 coding DNA: TGCAGTGCACACTGGGAGGAAGAGCAGTTCTTC.

This rearrangement joins TRBV27 to TRBJ2-5; 7 positions match TRBD1. The junction had 4 bases not matched to a gene; V was cut back by 5 bases and J by 4 bases. Per the germline V gene, CDR1 is MNHEY and CDR2 is SMNVEV (reference sequence). This CDR3 has 13 residues. Written as DNA, the CDR3 is TGTGCCAGCAGTATACAGGGGCCAGAGACCCAGTACTTC. Its translation: CASSIQGPETQYF.

The chain uses TRBV27 and TRBJ1-3; 7 bases are shared with TRBD1. The CDR3 runs to 15 residues. V dropped 0 bases and J dropped 8; count of bases not matched to a gene: 7. In germline, CDR1 is MNHEY, CDR2 SMNVEV (reference sequence). CDR3 in DNA: TGTGCCAGCAGTTTATCGCGAACAGGGGCGCACACCATATATTTT. It translates to CASSLSRTGAHTIYF.

The chain couples TRBV5-1 to TRBJ2-1, with 8 nucleotides matching TRBD1. V shed 1 base and J 4 bases; nucleotides not matched to a gene: 10. CDR1 is SGHRS, CDR2 YFSETQ, per germline. The CDR3 length is 17 residues. The CDR3 DNA sequence: TGCGCCAGCAGCTTGTCCACCGGGACAGGTCTATACAATGAGCAGTTCTTC. This gives the protein CASSLSTGTGLYNEQFF.

The chain combines TRBV19 with TRBJ1-2; 7 positions agree with TRBD1. Per germline, CDR1 LNHDA and CDR2 SQIVND (reference sequence). The V and J ends lost 5 bases and 7 bases, in that order; junction bases with no gene match: 10. The CDR3 loop spans 14 amino acids. CDR3 sequence (DNA): TGTGCCAGTAGTCCCCCGACAGGGTTAGGTGGCTACACCTTC. Amino acid sequence: CASSPPTGLGGYTF. The variable domain in full, completed from reference TRBV19 and TRBJ1-2, reads DGGITQSPKYLFRKEGQNVTLSCEQNLNHDAMYWYRQDPGQGLRLIYYSQIVNDFQKGDIAEGYSVSREKKESFPLTVTSAQKNPTAFYLCASSPPTGLGGYTFGSGTRLTVV.

This sequence joins TRBV5-1 and TRBJ2-5; weak D call: TRBD1 (5 bases). The CDR3 is made up of 12 amino acids. V was cut by 2 bases and J by 4 bases, with 6 bases left in between. Per the germline V gene, CDR1 is SGHRS and CDR2 is YFSETQ. The CDR3 spells CASSLRGETQYF. The CDR3 nucleotides are TGCGCCAGCAGCTTAAGGGGAGAGACCCAGTACTTC.

The DNA of the CDR3 is TGTGCCAGCAGTGAGGGACAGGCTGGAAACACCATATATTTT. Translating gives CASSEGQAGNTIYF. The chain is built from TRBV6-1 and TRBJ1-3, with TRBD1 identical over 8 bases. V trimming: 3 bases; J trimming: 2 bases; junction bases outside the gene matches: 0. From germline, CDR1 is MNHNS and CDR2 SASEGT. The CDR3 covers 14 residues.

V and J are TRBV10-3 and TRBJ2-3; D is possibly TRBD2 (6 bases). V lost 0 bases and J 4 bases, leaving 11 bases between the germline ends. This CDR3 comprises 15 residues. Germline V lookup: CDR1 ENHRY, CDR2 SYGVKD. CDR3 in amino acids: CAISESRGGADTQYF. The CDR3 DNA reads as TGTGCCATCAGTGAGTCGCGGGGTGGGGCAGATACGCAGTATTTT.